One and the same sample provided the 28 T cell receptor beta chains below, sequenced in a study of T cell responses to AZD1222 COVID-19 vaccine. Assay: immunoSEQ multiplex PCR; the TCRdb copy retains only in-frame clones and omits some. Of tens of thousands of clones listed, 75% to 90% were seen once; the top ten hold roughly 2.4%. This specimen consisted of peripheral blood, obtained 28 days after the second AZD1222 dose. These receptors were obtained from an adult who received the AZD1222 COVID-19 vaccine.

The chain links TRBV13 to TRBJ1-2; D possibly corresponds to TRBD1 (6 bases). This CDR3 has 14 amino acids. CDR1 and CDR2 from the germline V gene are PRHDT and FYEKMQ (reference sequence). Trimming removed 2 bases at V and 7 bases at J, with 14 bases between. CDR3 amino acids: CASSLFGGLPGYTF. The CDR3 DNA follows: TGTGCCAGCAGCTTATTCGGGGGGCTGCCTGGCTACACCTTC.

This chain links TRBV19 with TRBJ1-4; a possible D gene is TRBD1 (6 bases). Trimming shortened V by 7 bases and J by 4 bases, and 19 bases separated the two germline ends. This CDR3 is built from 16 residues. Germline assignment: CDR1 LNHDA and CDR2 SQIVND (reference sequence). The CDR3 nucleotides read TGTGCCAGTACCAAGGGGGGCGGGGGCGGTAATGAAAAACTGTTTTTT. Its protein product is CASTKGGGGGNEKLFF.

The rearrangement uses TRBV7-9 and TRBJ1-2, with a tentative D call TRBD1 (6 bases). With 1 base removed from V and 4 bases from J, the gap between germline ends came to 22 bases. The germline CDR1 and CDR2 sequences are SEHNR and FQNEAQ (reference sequence). This CDR3 is built from 18 residues. The CDR3 sequence is CASSLGPIQGGILYGYTF. CDR3 sequence (DNA): TGTGCCAGCAGCTTAGGGCCAATACAGGGCGGGATACTCTATGGCTACACCTTC.

The chain joins TRBV7-9 to TRBJ1-6; a weak D match, TRBD1 (6 bases). V was pared by 4 bases and J by 7 bases, with 11 bases between. This CDR3 spans 14 amino acids. Germline CDR1 and CDR2: SEHNR and FQNEAQ (reference sequence). CDR3 in DNA: TGTGCCAGCAGCTCAGGGGCTGAGAATTCACCCCTCCACTTT. It codes for CASSSGAENSPLHF.

The chain has TRBV2 and TRBJ1-5; D is undetermined. The length of the CDR3 is 14 residues. Germline assignment: CDR1 SNHLY and CDR2 FYNNEI. V lost 3 bases and J 3 bases, leaving 9 bases between the germline ends. CDR3 sequence: CASSDLSTNQPQHF. CDR3 DNA sequence: TGTGCCAGCAGTGATCTCAGCACCAATCAGCCCCAGCATTTT.

This clone has only one observation. CDR3 protein: CASSLHTEAFF. The CDR3 coding sequence is TGTGCCAGCAGTCTACACACTGAAGCTTTCTTT. The chain recombines TRBV12-3 or TRBV12-4 with TRBJ1-1; D not certain. V lost 5 bases, J lost 3 bases, and 4 bases lay in between. The length of the CDR3 is 11 residues.

The chain carries TRBV6-6 and TRBJ1-2; 7 bases map to TRBD1. Germline V gene sequence: CDR1 MNHNY, CDR2 SVGAGI (reference sequence). This CDR3 region has 14 residues. The J segment lost 5 bases and the V segment lost 7 bases, leaving 10 bases of the junction unmatched. The CDR3 region has the DNA TGTGCCAGCACATTACGTGGGGACAGTTATGGCTACACCTTC. Its protein product is CASTLRGDSYGYTF.

This chain connects TRBV9 to TRBJ1-1, with D uncertain. From germline, CDR1 is SGDLS and CDR2 YYNGEE. V lost 0 bases and J 8 bases, leaving 14 bases between the germline ends. The CDR3 sequence is 14 residues long. The CDR3 region is CASSVVSDLAEAFF. The CDR3 bases are TGTGCCAGCAGCGTAGTGTCAGACCTAGCCGAAGCTTTCTTT.

This chain links TRBV18 with TRBJ1-6; TRBD1 matches at 8 bases. Germline V gene data show CDR1 as KGHSH and CDR2 as LQKENI. The CDR3 loop spans 17 amino acids. V trimming: 3 bases; J trimming: 10 bases; junction bases outside the gene matches: 14. CDR3 region: CASSPYDGQGGGSPLHF. The CDR3 DNA sequence: TGTGCCAGCTCACCCTACGATGGACAGGGAGGTGGATCACCCCTCCACTTT.

J is TRBJ1-1 and V is TRBV7-9, with a weak D call TRBD1 (5 bases). This CDR3 spans 18 amino acids. Germline V gene sequence: CDR1 SEHNR, CDR2 FQNEAQ (reference sequence). Deletions cut 2 bases from V and 1 base from J, with 20 bases between. The CDR3 sequence: CASSLWAQWGRKNTEAFF. The CDR3 DNA reads TGTGCCAGCAGCTTATGGGCCCAATGGGGGAGGAAGAACACTGAAGCTTTCTTT. Filled out from reference TRBV7-9 and TRBJ1-1, the complete variable domain reads DTGVSQNPRHKITKRGQNVTFRCDPISEHNRLYWYRQTLGQGPEFLTYFQNEAQLEKSRLLSDRFSAERPKGSFSTLEIQRTEQGDSAMYLCASSLWAQWGRKNTEAFFGQGTRLTVV.

The chain has TRBV7-8 and TRBJ2-7; 7 bases align to TRBD1. In germline, CDR1 is SGHVS, CDR2 FQNEAQ. The CDR3 length is 14 residues. The trim removed 4 bases at V and 6 bases at J, leaving 9 bases unmatched. CDR3 sequence: CASSYQWDSGEQYF. CDR3 DNA sequence: TGTGCCAGCAGCTACCAATGGGACAGTGGCGAGCAGTACTTC.

The genes are TRBV3-1 (or the pseudogene TRBV3-2) and TRBJ1-5, with TRBD1 identical over 10 bases. The CDR3 spans 14 residues. The V gene end was trimmed by 4 bases and the J gene end by 6 bases; junction bases not matched to a gene: 3. CDR1 is LGHDT, CDR2 YNNKEL, per germline (reference sequence). CDR3 in amino acids: CASSRDRGSQPQHF. CDR3 nucleotides: TGTGCCAGCAGCCGGGACAGGGGAAGTCAGCCCCAGCATTTT.

The chain uses TRBV29-1 and TRBJ1-5; 8 bases are a match to TRBD1. CDR3 length: 12 residues. The germline V gene has CDR1 SQVTM and CDR2 ANQGSEA. J gave up 4 bases and V 6 bases, and 2 bases lay outside the gene matches. The DNA of the CDR3 is TGCAGCGTACGACAGGGGAATCAGCCCCAGCATTTT. As protein: CSVRQGNQPQHF.

The chain is built from TRBV4-2 and TRBJ1-5; no clear D gene. Per germline, CDR1 LGHNA and CDR2 YNFKEQ. The CDR3 consists of 14 residues. The germline V and J ends were trimmed by 4 bases and 7 bases, with 14 bases remaining between them. CDR3 nucleotide sequence: TGTGCCAGCAGCCGAGAGATCGTTGAACAGCCCCAGCATTTT. Translated: CASSREIVEQPQHF.

J is TRBJ2-7 and V is TRBV7-2; D gene ambiguous. The V gene lost 5 bases and the J gene lost 9 bases, with 23 bases spanning the gap. The CDR3 sequence is 15 residues long. From germline, CDR1 is SGHTA and CDR2 FQGNSA. CDR3 amino acids: CASSPSQTVLLGQYF. DNA for the CDR3: TGTGCCAGCAGCCCGAGTCAGACCGTACTCCTGGGGCAGTACTTC.

This sequence joins TRBV9 and TRBJ2-1; D is unclear. Germline lookup yields CDR1 SGDLS and CDR2 YYNGEE. The CDR3 is 17 amino acids. V was shortened by 0 bases and J by 5 bases, with 18 bases between the two germline ends. The CDR3 sequence: CASSVASTPRTHNEQFF. CDR3 DNA: TGTGCCAGCAGCGTAGCTAGTACACCGAGGACCCACAATGAGCAGTTCTTC. Filled out from reference TRBV9 and TRBJ2-1, the complete variable domain reads DSGVTQTPKHLITATGQRVTLRCSPRSGDLSVYWYQQSLDQGLQFLIQYYNGEERAKGNILERFSAQQFPDLHSELNLSSLELGDSALYFCASSVASTPRTHNEQFFGPGTRLTVL.

This clone was seen once. The chain is built from TRBV19 and TRBJ2-5, with D unresolved. V dropped 10 bases and J dropped 2 bases, with 20 bases sitting between them. The CDR3 sequence is 15 residues long. CDR1 and CDR2 from the germline V gene are LNHDA and SQIVND (reference sequence). The CDR3 region has the DNA TGTGCCACCGCTACGTGGAATGGGGAACAAGAGACCCAGTACTTC. Amino acids: CATATWNGEQETQYF.

The rearrangement links TRBV7-2 to TRBJ2-2; TRBD1 aligns across 11 bases. The germline V gene encodes CDR1 SGHTA and CDR2 FQGNSA. The CDR3 length is 16 residues. The V segment lost 7 bases and the J segment 7 bases; nucleotides outside the gene matches: 11. The CDR3 loop is CASNSRDRGSGGELFF. The CDR3 DNA reads TGTGCCAGCAATAGCCGGGACAGGGGGAGCGGCGGGGAGCTGTTTTTT.

The chain links TRBV12-3 or TRBV12-4 to TRBJ1-5; 8 nucleotides match TRBD1. V was clipped by 3 bases and J by 16 bases; unmatched bases: 8. The CDR3 covers 12 residues. Written as DNA, the CDR3 is TGTGCCAGCAGTTTTTCAGGGGGCCCCCTACATTTT. It yields the protein CASSFSGGPLHF.

The rearrangement joins TRBV14 to TRBJ2-1; 11 nucleotides match TRBD2. This CDR3 is 18 amino acids long. From germline, CDR1 is SGHDN and CDR2 FVKESK. V shed 4 bases and J 4 bases; nucleotides not matched to a gene: 12. The CDR3: CASSPDGQGLAEYNEQFF. DNA for the CDR3: TGTGCCAGCAGCCCAGACGGACAGGGACTAGCGGAGTACAATGAGCAGTTCTTC.

This chain uses TRBV18 with TRBJ2-6; 7 bases are a match to TRBD1. V was clipped by 5 bases and J by 0 bases; unmatched bases: 16. The CDR3 covers 20 residues. Looked up from germline, CDR1 is KGHSH and CDR2 is LQKENI. CDR3 bases: TGTGCCAGCTCATCCATCCCAGCGACAGGGATTAGCTCTGGGGCCAACGTCCTGACTTTC. Protein sequence: CASSSIPATGISSGANVLTF.

The rearrangement joins TRBV4-2 to TRBJ2-1; 12 bases are shared with TRBD1. V lost 4 bases and J lost 5; bases outside the gene matches: 3. Germline V CDR1 and CDR2: LGHNA, YNFKEQ. The CDR3 totals 15 residues. The chain's CDR3 is CASSPGQGAHNEQFF. Here the CDR3 DNA reads TGTGCCAGCAGCCCGGGACAGGGGGCCCACAATGAGCAGTTCTTC.

V and J are TRBV19 and TRBJ1-1; possible D gene TRBD1, 5 bases. Germline CDR1 is LNHDA and CDR2 is SQIVND (reference sequence). This CDR3 has 13 residues. V was shortened by 5 bases and J by 5 bases, with 12 bases between the two germline ends. CDR3 sequence reads: CASSSGVGTEAFF. In nucleotides, the CDR3 is TGTGCCAGTAGTTCGGGGGTAGGGACTGAAGCTTTCTTT.

The rearrangement joins TRBV6-6 to TRBJ1-6; maybe TRBD1 (6 bases). The germline V gene encodes CDR1 MNHNY and CDR2 SVGAGI (reference sequence). The CDR3 length is 18 residues. V lost 5 bases to trimming and J lost 8 bases, with 25 bases between them. DNA for the CDR3: TGTGCCAGCAGTCCTTCCGGGGCAGGGGTGTCGACCTATTCACCCCTCCACTTT. Translated: CASSPSGAGVSTYSPLHF.

The V and J genes are TRBV6-2 or TRBV6-3 and TRBJ1-3; D remains ambiguous. Per germline, CDR1 MNHEY and CDR2 SVGEGT. This CDR3 has 15 residues. The ends were cut back, 0 bases at V and 0 bases at J, with 6 bases in the middle. The CDR3 protein is CASSYSEDSGNTIYF. The CDR3 DNA sequence: TGTGCCAGCAGTTACTCCGAGGACTCTGGAAACACCATATATTTT.

V is TRBV9 and J is TRBJ1-1; D may be TRBD1 (5 bases). This CDR3 comprises 13 residues. V was cut by 4 bases and J by 3 bases, with 10 bases left in between. Germline V lookup: CDR1 SGDLS, CDR2 YYNGEE. Written as DNA, the CDR3 is TGTGCCAGCAGCCCCCGACAGTACACTGAAGCTTTCTTT. Translation gives CASSPRQYTEAFF. Full variable domain (missing parts from reference TRBV9 and TRBJ1-1): DSGVTQTPKHLITATGQRVTLRCSPRSGDLSVYWYQQSLDQGLQFLIQYYNGEERAKGNILERFSAQQFPDLHSELNLSSLELGDSALYFCASSPRQYTEAFFGQGTRLTVV.

The chain uses TRBV11-3 and TRBJ2-3; 13 bases line up with TRBD2. Germline-derived CDR1 and CDR2 are SGHNT and YENEEA. The CDR3 is 16 residues long. Unmatched junction bases numbered 3, after V lost 4 bases and J lost 2 bases. CDR3 in amino acids: CASSSGTSGITDTQYF. For the CDR3, the DNA is TGTGCCAGCAGCTCAGGGACTAGCGGGATCACAGATACGCAGTATTTT.

The chain employs TRBV9 and TRBJ2-5; 7 nucleotides match TRBD1. V lost 2 bases to trimming and J lost 4 bases; unmatched junction nucleotides: 8. Germline V gene data show CDR1 as SGDLS and CDR2 as YYNGEE. CDR3 length equals 15 residues. DNA for the CDR3: TGTGCCAGCAGCGTGTCCACAGGGGCCCCAGAGACCCAGTACTTC. Translated, it gives CASSVSTGAPETQYF.